This TCR beta chain came from a study of human T cells and chemical hapten exposure. The sample's time point: patch test 1, 2 weeks after DPC sensitization. Treatment defined: therapeutic diphenylcyclopropenone sensitization with weekly scalp DPC. Whole-study results and caveats: No alteration of TCRs above 1 in 1000 frequency was seen with DPC sensitization.

With regard to this clonotype: Its antigen is as yet unknown.

This CDR3 has 14 residues. Per germline, CDR1 SGHRS and CDR2 YFSETQ. V was cut by 4 bases and J by 7 bases, with 15 bases left in between. A single record per CDR3 protein comes from TCRdb applying MiXCR to the RACE reads. The table lists fewer than 100,000 distinct CDR3 sequences, about 11% of them singletons. This clonotype was sampled from a woman aged 55-70 years with alopecia areata. Some clones in this sample may be carry-over from other donors' samples. The J gene is TRBJ2-1, the V gene TRBV5-1; perhaps TRBD1 as D (7 bases). Sequencing was performed on whole blood, taken in connection with sensitization to the hapten diphenylcyclopropenone (DPC). The CDR3 is CASSQAGQPNEQFF. The CDR3 nucleotides read TGCGCCAGCAGCCAGGCGGGACAGCCTAATGAGCAGTTCTTC.